Presented here are 7 T cell receptor beta chains from one specimen sequenced in a study of cytomegalovirus exposure and HLA in healthy donors. PCR involved 60 Vbeta and 13 Jbeta primers. Profiled with immunoSEQ multiplex PCR; TCRdb holds only in-frame clones, not every one. The sample lists 150,000 to 200,000 clones; approximately 80% were seen once. The sequenced sample was PBMCs. The receptors originated from a woman aged 30 to 39 in good health and CMV-seronegative.

This chain links TRBV2 with TRBJ2-1, with 9 bases that match TRBD2. There are 13 residues in the CDR3. The V gene's germline CDR1 is SNHLY and CDR2 FYNNEI. With 8 bases clipped from V and 6 bases from J, the junction kept 5 bases outside the gene matches. CDR3 sequence: CASVLTSGNEQFF. The CDR3 nucleotides are TGTGCCAGCGTTTTGACTAGCGGCAATGAGCAGTTCTTC.

This sequence joins TRBV6-5 and TRBJ1-1; no firm D call. The germline V gene encodes CDR1 MNHEY and CDR2 SVGAGI. Trimming removed 3 bases at V and 3 bases at J, with 11 bases between. CDR3 length: 14 amino acids. CDR3 bases: TGTGCCAGCAGTTATCAGGTACAATACACTGAAGCTTTCTTT. Protein: CASSYQVQYTEAFF.

This rearrangement joins TRBV27 to TRBJ1-4, with D maybe TRBD1 (5 bases). V lost 3 bases and J lost 2, with 7 bases in between. The CDR3 has 14 amino acids. Germline lookup yields CDR1 MNHEY and CDR2 SMNVEV (reference sequence). CDR3 region: CASSLQGTNEKLFF. CDR3 nucleotide sequence: TGTGCCAGCAGTTTGCAGGGCACTAATGAAAAACTGTTTTTT.

V is TRBV7-8 and J is TRBJ1-2, with D maybe TRBD1 (6 bases). Germline V CDR1 and CDR2: SGHVS, FQNEAQ. CDR3 length: 14 amino acids. With 5 bases removed from V and 5 bases from J, the gap between germline ends came to 15 bases. This CDR3 reads CASSRARGQYGYTF. The DNA for the CDR3 is TGTGCCAGCAGCCGAGCCAGGGGTCAATATGGCTACACCTTC.

On this clone itself: Sequence at one end of the junction differs from germline and may be a read error. CDR3 in amino acids: CASRATGFDGCTF. The CDR3 coding sequence is TGTGCCAGCAGGGCGACGGGATTCGACGGCTGCACCTTC. The V call is TRBV2, the J call TRBJ1-2; D not resolved. The CDR3 is 13 residues long. Germline CDR1 is SNHLY and CDR2 is FYNNEI. Full variable domain (remainder filled in from reference TRBV2 and TRBJ1-2): EPEVTQTPSHQVTQMGQEVILRCVPISNHLYFYWYRQILGQKVEFLVSFYNNEISEKSEIFDDQFSVERPDGSNFTLKIRSTKLEDSAMYFCASRATGFDGCTFGSGTRLTVV.

This clone was counted between two and nine times. The V call is TRBV27, the J call TRBJ2-7; 7 nucleotides line up with TRBD1. The CDR3 length is 14 residues. Germline-derived CDR1 and CDR2 are MNHEY and SMNVEV (reference sequence). V shed 8 bases and J 3 bases; nucleotides not matched to a gene: 10. The CDR3: CASLIRGFNYEQYF. The DNA of the CDR3 is TGTGCCAGCCTGATCAGGGGGTTTAACTACGAGCAGTACTTC.

The chain links TRBV10-3 to TRBJ2-2; 11 nucleotides line up with TRBD2. Germline V gene sequence: CDR1 ENHRY, CDR2 SYGVKD. The CDR3 is 15 residues long. The V and J ends lost 3 bases and 5 bases, in that order; junction bases with no gene match: 2. The CDR3 bases are TGTGCCATCAGTGAAGGGACTAGCGGTACCGGGGAGCTGTTTTTT. Its translation is CAISEGTSGTGELFF.